This T cell receptor (beta chain) was recovered during a study of blood T cell repertoires in COVID-19. Losses at the gene ends were 1 base for V and 3 bases for J; bases not matched to a gene: 10. Germline CDR1 reads LGHNT; CDR2 reads FRNRAP. CDR3 length: 18 residues. This clone turned up a few times. The method was immunoSEQ multiplex PCR; TCRdb's version includes in-frame clones alone and lacks a portion of them. The sample has roughly 120,000 clones; roughly 72% are singletons. Sequencing was carried out using peripheral blood. The chain uses TRBV12-5 and TRBJ2-3; 10 bases align to TRBD2. This receptor was obtained from a man older than 75 with COVID-19, enrolled during active disease. This chain's CDR3 is CASGLGLAGVRRTDTQYF. In DNA form, the CDR3 reads TGTGCTAGTGGTTTGGGTCTAGCGGGAGTGAGAAGGACAGATACGCAGTATTTT.